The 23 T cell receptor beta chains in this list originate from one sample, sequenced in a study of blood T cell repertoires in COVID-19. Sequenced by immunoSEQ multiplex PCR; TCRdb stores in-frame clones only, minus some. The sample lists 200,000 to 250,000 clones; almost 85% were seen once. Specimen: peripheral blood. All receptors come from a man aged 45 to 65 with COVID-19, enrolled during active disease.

This chain's CDR3 is CASSASGQTNQPQHF. The CDR3 DNA follows: TGTGCCAGCAGCGCATCGGGACAGACCAATCAGCCCCAGCATTTT. V usage is TRBV7-2 and J usage is TRBJ1-5; TRBD1 aligns across 7 bases. Germline V gene lookup returns CDR1 SGHTA and CDR2 FQGNSA. Trimming took 5 bases from V and 3 from J; bases not matched to a gene: 7. CDR3 length: 15 residues.

CDR3 sequence: CASYVRGQSSGNTIYF. Here the CDR3 DNA reads TGTGCCAGCTATGTGAGGGGGCAGAGTTCGGGAAACACCATATATTTT. The chain is built from TRBV5-8 and TRBJ1-3, with TRBD1 matching over 7 bases. V dropped 7 bases and J dropped 4; count of bases not matched to a gene: 14. The CDR3 has 16 amino acids. The germline CDR1 and CDR2 sequences are SGHTS and YDEGEE.

The CDR3 DNA follows: TGTGCCACCAGCTTTGGGACAGGGCCATCCTACGAGCAGTACTTC. It specifies CATSFGTGPSYEQYF. The chain is built from TRBV15 and TRBJ2-7, with 9 nucleotides matching TRBD1. In germline, CDR1 is LNHNV, CDR2 YYDKDF (reference sequence). The CDR3 covers 15 residues. J was trimmed by 1 base and V by 5 bases; bases with no gene match: 6.

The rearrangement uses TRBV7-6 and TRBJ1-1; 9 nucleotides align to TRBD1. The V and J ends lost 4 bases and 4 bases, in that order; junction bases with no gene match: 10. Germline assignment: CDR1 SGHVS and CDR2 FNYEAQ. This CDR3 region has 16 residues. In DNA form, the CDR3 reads TGTGCCAGCAGCTCAACCGGGACAGGGTTGGGCACTGAAGCTTTCTTT. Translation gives CASSSTGTGLGTEAFF.

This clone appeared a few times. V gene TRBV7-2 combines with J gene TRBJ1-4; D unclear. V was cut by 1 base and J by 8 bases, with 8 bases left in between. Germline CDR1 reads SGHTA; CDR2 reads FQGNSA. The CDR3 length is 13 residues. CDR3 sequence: CASSLVFREKLFF. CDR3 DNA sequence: TGTGCCAGCAGCTTAGTGTTTCGGGAAAAACTGTTTTTT.

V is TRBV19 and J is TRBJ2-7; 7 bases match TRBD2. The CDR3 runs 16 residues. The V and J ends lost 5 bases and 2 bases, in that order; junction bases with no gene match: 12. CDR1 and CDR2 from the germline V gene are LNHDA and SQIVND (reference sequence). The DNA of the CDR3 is TGTGCCAGTAGTCCGCACGAGGGACTAACCCCCTACGAGCAGTACTTC. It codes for CASSPHEGLTPYEQYF.

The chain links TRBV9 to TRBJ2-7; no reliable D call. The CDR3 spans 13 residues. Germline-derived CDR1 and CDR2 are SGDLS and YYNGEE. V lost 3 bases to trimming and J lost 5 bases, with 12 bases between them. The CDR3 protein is CASSGGLAHEQYF. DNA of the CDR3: TGTGCCAGCAGCGGAGGCTTGGCCCACGAGCAGTACTTC.

The CDR3, as DNA: TGTGCCAGCAGTTACCCCGACCGGAGGAGTGAGCAGTTCTTC. It encodes CASSYPDRRSEQFF. The genes are TRBV6-5 and TRBJ2-1, with D perhaps TRBD2 (5 bases). The V gene lost 2 bases and the J gene lost 9 bases, with 14 bases spanning the gap. Germline values: CDR1 MNHEY, CDR2 SVGAGI. This CDR3 has 14 amino acids.

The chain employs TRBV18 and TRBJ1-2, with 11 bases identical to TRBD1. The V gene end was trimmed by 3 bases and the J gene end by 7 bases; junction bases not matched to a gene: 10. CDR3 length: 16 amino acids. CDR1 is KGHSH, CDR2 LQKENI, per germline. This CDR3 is CASSPNLGQGVFGYTF. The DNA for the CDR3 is TGTGCCAGCTCACCGAATTTGGGACAGGGGGTGTTTGGCTACACCTTC. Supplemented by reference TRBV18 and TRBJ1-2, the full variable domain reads NAGVMQNPRHLVRRRGQEARLRCSPMKGHSHVYWYRQLPEEGLKFMVYLQKENIIDESGMPKERFSAEFPKEGPSILRIQQVVRGDSAAYFCASSPNLGQGVFGYTFGSGTRLTVV.

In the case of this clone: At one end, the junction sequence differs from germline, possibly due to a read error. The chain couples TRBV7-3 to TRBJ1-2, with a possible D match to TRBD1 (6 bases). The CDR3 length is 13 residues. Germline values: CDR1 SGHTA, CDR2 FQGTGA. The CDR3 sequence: CASSLTNRDGYTF. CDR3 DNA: TGTGCCAGCAGCCTAACGAACAGGGATGGCTACACCTTC.

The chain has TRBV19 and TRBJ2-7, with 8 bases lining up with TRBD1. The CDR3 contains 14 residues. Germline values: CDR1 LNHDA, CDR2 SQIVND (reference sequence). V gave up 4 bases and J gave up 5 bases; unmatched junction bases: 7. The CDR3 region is CASSTGGRSDEQYF. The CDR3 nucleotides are TGTGCCAGTAGTACAGGGGGCAGGTCGGACGAGCAGTACTTC. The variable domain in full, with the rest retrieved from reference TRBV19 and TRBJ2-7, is DGGITQSPKYLFRKEGQNVTLSCEQNLNHDAMYWYRQDPGQGLRLIYYSQIVNDFQKGDIAEGYSVSREKKESFPLTVTSAQKNPTAFYLCASSTGGRSDEQYFGPGTRLTVT.

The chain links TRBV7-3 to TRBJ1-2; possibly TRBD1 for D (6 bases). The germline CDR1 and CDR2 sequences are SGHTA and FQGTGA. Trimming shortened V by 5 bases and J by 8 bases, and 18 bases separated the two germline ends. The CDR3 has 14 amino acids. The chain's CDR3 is CASSEGRGAHGYTF. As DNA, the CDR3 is TGTGCCAGCAGCGAAGGCCGGGGGGCGCACGGCTACACCTTC.

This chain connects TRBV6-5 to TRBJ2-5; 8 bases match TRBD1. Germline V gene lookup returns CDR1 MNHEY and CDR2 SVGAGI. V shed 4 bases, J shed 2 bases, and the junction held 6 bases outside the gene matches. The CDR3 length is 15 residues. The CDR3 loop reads CASSSLTGVQETQYF. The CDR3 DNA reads TGTGCCAGCAGTTCGCTGACAGGGGTACAAGAGACCCAGTACTTC.

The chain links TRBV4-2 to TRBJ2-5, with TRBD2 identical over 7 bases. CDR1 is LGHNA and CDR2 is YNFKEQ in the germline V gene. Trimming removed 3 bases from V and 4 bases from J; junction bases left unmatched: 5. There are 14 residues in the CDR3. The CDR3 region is CASSQEGLVETQYF. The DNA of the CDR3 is TGTGCCAGCAGCCAGGAAGGACTAGTAGAGACCCAGTACTTC.

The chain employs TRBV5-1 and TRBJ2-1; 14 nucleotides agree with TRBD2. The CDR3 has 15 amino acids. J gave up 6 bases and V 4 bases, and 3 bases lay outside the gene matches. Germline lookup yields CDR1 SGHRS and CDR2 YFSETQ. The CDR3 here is CASSPGTSGGNEQFF. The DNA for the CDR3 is TGCGCCAGCAGCCCCGGGACTAGCGGGGGCAATGAGCAGTTCTTC.

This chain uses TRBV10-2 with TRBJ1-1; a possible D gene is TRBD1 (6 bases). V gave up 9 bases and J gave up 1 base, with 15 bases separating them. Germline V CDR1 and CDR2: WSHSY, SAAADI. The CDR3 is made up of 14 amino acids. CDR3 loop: CASRVRTENTEAFF. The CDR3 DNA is TGCGCCAGTAGGGTTCGGACAGAGAACACTGAAGCTTTCTTT.

The chain's CDR3 is CASSQEGTANYGYTF. CDR3 DNA sequence: TGCGCCAGCAGCCAAGAGGGGACAGCTAACTATGGCTACACCTTC. This chain links TRBV4-3 with TRBJ1-2, with 7 bases identical to TRBD1. Unmatched junction bases numbered 1, after V lost 0 bases and J lost 0 bases. Germline V gene data show CDR1 as LGHNA and CDR2 as YSLEER. The CDR3 spans 15 residues.

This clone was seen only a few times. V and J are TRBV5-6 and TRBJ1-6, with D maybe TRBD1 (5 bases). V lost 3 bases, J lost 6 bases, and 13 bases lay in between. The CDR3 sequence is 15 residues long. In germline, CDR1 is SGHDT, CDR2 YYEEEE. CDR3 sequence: CASSSTWGGNSPLHF. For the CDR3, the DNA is TGTGCCAGCAGCTCTACATGGGGCGGTAATTCACCCCTCCACTTT.

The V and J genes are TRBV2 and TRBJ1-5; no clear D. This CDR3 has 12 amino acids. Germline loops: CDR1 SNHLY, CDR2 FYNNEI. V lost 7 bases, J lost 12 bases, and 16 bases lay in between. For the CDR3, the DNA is TGTGCCAGCAAAGCAATGGAGCAAGTCCAGCATTTT. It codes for CASKAMEQVQHF.

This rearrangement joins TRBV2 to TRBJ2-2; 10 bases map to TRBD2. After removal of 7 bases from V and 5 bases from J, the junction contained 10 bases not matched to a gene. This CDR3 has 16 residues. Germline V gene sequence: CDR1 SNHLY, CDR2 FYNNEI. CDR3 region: CASNPELAGWTGELFF. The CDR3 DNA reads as TGTGCCAGCAACCCCGAACTAGCGGGGTGGACCGGGGAGCTGTTTTTT.

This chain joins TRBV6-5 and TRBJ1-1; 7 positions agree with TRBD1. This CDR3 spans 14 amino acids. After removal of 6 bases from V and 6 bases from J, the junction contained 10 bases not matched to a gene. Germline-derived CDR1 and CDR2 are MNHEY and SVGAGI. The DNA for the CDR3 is TGTGCCAGCAGAGAGGGGGCGCGGTTCTCTGAAGCTTTCTTT. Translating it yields CASREGARFSEAFF.

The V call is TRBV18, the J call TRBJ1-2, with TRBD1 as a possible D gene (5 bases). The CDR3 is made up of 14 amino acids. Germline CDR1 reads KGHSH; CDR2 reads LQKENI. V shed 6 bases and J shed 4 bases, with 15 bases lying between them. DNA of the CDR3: TGTGCCAGCTCTCCCCCCCTGGACACCTATGGCTACACCTTC. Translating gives CASSPPLDTYGYTF.

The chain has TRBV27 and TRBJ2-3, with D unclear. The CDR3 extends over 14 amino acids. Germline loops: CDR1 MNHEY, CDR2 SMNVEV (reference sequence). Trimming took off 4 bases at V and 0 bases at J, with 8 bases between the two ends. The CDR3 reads CASSYATSTDTQYF. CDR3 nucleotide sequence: TGTGCCAGCAGTTACGCGACTAGCACAGATACGCAGTATTTT.